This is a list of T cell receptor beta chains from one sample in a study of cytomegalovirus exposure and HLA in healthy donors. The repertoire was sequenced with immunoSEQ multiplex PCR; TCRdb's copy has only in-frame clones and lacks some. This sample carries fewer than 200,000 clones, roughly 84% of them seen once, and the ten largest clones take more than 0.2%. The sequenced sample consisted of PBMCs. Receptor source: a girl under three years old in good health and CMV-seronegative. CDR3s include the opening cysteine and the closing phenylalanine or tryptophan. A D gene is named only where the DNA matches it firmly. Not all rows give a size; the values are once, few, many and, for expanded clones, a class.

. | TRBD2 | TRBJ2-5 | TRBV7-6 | CASSVGALALQETQYF | TGTGCCAGCAGCGTAGGGGCACTAGCGCTCCAAGAGACCCAGTACTTC
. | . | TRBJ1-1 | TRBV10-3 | CAISPIYMNTEAFF | TGTGCCATCAGCCCGATTTACATGAACACTGAAGCTTTCTTT
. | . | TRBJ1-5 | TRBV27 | CASSLSGGINQPQHF | TGTGCCAGCAGTTTATCGGGAGGAATCAATCAGCCCCAGCATTTT
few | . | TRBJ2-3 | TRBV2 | CASSEAPSGAQYF | TGTGCCAGCAGTGAAGCGCCGAGTGGAGCGCAGTATTTT
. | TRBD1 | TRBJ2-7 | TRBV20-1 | CSAKTGGEQYF | TGCAGTGCAAAGACAGGGGGCGAGCAGTACTTC
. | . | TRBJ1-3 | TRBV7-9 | CASSLIGQSEAFGNTIYF | TGTGCCAGCAGCTTAATTGGACAGTCTGAGGCTTTTGGAAACACCATATATTTT
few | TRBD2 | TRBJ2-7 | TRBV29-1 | CSAQREDTYEQYF | TGCAGCGCACAGCGGGAGGATACCTACGAGCAGTACTTC
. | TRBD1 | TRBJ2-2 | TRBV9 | CASSEQGRDTGELFF | TGTGCCAGCAGCGAACAGGGGCGGGACACCGGGGAGCTGTTTTTT
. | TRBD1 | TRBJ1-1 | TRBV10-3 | CAVHDRGVNTEAFF | TGTGCCGTCCATGACAGGGGAGTGAACACTGAAGCTTTCTTT
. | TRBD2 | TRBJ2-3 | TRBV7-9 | CSSSLNGIAGADTQYF | TGTTCCAGCAGCTTAAATGGTATAGCGGGAGCAGATACGCAGTATTTT
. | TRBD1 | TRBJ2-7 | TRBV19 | CASSIGGQGYEQYF | TGTGCCAGTAGTATAGGGGGACAGGGCTACGAGCAGTACTTC
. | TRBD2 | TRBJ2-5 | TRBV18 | CASSPGVSGGLQETQYF | TGTGCCAGCTCACCAGGGGTAAGCGGGGGCCTCCAAGAGACCCAGTACTTC
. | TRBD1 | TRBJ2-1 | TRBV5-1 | CASHLTGDNEQFF | TGCGCCAGCCACCTCACAGGGGACAATGAGCAGTTCTTC
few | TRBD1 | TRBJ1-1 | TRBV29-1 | CSVVGPAGGNTEAFF | TGCAGCGTTGTGGGTCCTGCAGGGGGGAACACTGAAGCTTTCTTT
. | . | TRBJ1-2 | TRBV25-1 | CASSDLGALQGGYTF | TGTGCCAGCAGTGATTTGGGGGCCTTACAGGGTGGCTACACCTTC
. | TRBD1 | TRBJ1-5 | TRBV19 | CATQGAQGPQPQHF | TGTGCCACCCAGGGGGCACAGGGCCCTCAGCCCCAGCATTTT
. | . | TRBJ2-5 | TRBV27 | CASSPIGVGGSIQETQYF | TGTGCCAGCAGTCCCATCGGAGTAGGAGGGTCAATCCAAGAGACCCAGTACTTC
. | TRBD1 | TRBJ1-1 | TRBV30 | CASTGTGQLSAFF | TGTGCCTCTACCGGGACAGGGCAACTCTCAGCTTTCTTT
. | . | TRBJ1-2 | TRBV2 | CASSVSGVAYGYTF | TGTGCCAGCAGTGTTTCCGGGGTGGCCTATGGCTACACCTTC
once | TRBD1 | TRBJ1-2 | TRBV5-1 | CASSDDRVYTF | TGCGCCAGCAGCGACGACAGGGTTTACACCTTC
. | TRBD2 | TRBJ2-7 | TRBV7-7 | CASSPGLAGTDEQYF | TGTGCCAGCAGCCCCGGACTAGCGGGCACTGACGAGCAGTACTTC
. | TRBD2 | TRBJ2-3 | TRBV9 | CASSVGSGRPGDTQYF | TGTGCCAGCAGCGTAGGCAGCGGGAGGCCGGGAGATACGCAGTATTTT
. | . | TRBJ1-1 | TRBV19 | CASSEQADTEAFF | TGTGCCAGTAGTGAACAGGCGGACACTGAAGCTTTCTTT
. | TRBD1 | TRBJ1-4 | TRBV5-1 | CASSLGQGENEKLFF | TGCGCCAGCAGCTTGGGGCAGGGGGAAAATGAAAAACTGTTTTTT
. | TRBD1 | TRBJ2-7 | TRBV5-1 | CASGAGTGYEQYF | TGCGCCAGCGGCGCCGGGACAGGCTACGAGCAGTACTTC
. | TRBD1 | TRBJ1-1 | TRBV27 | CASRDRGLSGQNTEAFF | TGTGCCAGCAGGGACAGGGGGCTTAGTGGACAGAACACTGAAGCTTTCTTT
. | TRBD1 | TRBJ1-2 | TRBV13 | CASSFRDRAYGYTF | TGTGCCAGCAGCTTCCGGGACAGGGCCTATGGCTACACCTTC
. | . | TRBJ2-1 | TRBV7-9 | CASSYPGVGHEQFF | TGTGCCAGCAGCTACCCGGGAGTCGGCCATGAGCAGTTCTTC
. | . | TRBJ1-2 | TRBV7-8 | CASSSPHVEGPDYGYTF | TGTGCCAGCAGCTCCCCACATGTGGAGGGCCCCGACTATGGCTACACCTTC
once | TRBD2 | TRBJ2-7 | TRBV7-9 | CASRQAGNYEQYF | TGTGCCAGCAGACAAGCGGGGAACTACGAGCAGTACTTC
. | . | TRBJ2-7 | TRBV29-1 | CSVEDVVRERYEQYF | TGCAGCGTTGAAGACGTCGTCAGGGAACGATACGAGCAGTACTTC
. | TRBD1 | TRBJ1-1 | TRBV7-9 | CASSFRGAVGTEAFF | TGTGCCAGCAGCTTCAGGGGGGCCGTTGGCACTGAAGCTTTCTTT
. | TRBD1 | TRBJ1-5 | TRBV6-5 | CASNRQGPDQPQHF | TGTGCCAGCAACCGACAGGGGCCCGATCAGCCCCAGCATTTT
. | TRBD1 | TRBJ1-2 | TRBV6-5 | CASSYYRGLNYGYTF | TGTGCCAGCAGTTACTACAGGGGGCTTAACTATGGCTACACCTTC
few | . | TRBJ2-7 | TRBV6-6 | CASSYKGILYEQYF | TGTGCCAGCAGTTACAAGGGGATCCTTTACGAGCAGTACTTC
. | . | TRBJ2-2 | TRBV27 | CASTNREKVGELFF | TGTGCCAGCACTAACCGGGAAAAGGTCGGGGAGCTGTTTTTT
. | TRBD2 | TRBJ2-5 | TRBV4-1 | CASSQTAGRWETQYF | TGCGCCAGCAGCCAGACAGCGGGACGGTGGGAGACCCAGTACTTC
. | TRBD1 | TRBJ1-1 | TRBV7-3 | CASSPQGASEAFF | TGTGCCAGCAGCCCACAGGGGGCGTCTGAAGCTTTCTTT
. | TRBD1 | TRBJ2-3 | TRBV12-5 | CASGLVKCLRDRGADTQYF | TGTGCTAGTGGTTTGGTGAAATGCCTACGGGACAGGGGGGCAGATACGCAGTATTTT
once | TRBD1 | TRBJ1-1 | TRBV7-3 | CASSWDRNTEAFF | TGTGCCAGCAGCTGGGACAGGAACACTGAAGCTTTCTTT
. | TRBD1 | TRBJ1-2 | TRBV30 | CAWRGQENYGYTF | TGTGCCTGGAGGGGACAGGAGAACTATGGCTACACCTTC